The TCR beta chain described here comes from a study of blood T cell repertoires in COVID-19 (dated by TCRdb to the early 2020s). A note on the overall study: The collaborator samples originated in the United States, Italy and Spain and spanned the acute and convalescent phases of COVID-19. The material from the prospective study consisted of cDNA or gDNA derived from T cells, B-cell-depleted T cells, or PBMCs. Subjects who had been exposed to COVID-19, were actively infected with it, or had recovered from it provided the deeply sampled blood TCRbeta repertoires that made up the dataset. The repertoires were released in a freely available public database intended as a resource for research on the immune response to SARS-CoV-2. The samples were drawn from the first 160 participants of the ongoing ImmuneRACE study and from 950 to 1,500 subjects provided by 6 global collaborators. The sample metadata nearly always contained a de-identified subject ID, COVID-19 status, age in years and sex. Where available, HLA class I and class II types were obtained from metadata supplied by the sample provider rather than from assay-based typing. Paper-wide results and their limitations: The quantity of clinical and demographic metadata differed by source and by participant and was supplied without curation.

The immunoSEQ Assay, a bias-controlled multiplex PCR, was used to amplify TCRbeta CDR3 regions from genomic DNA. The authors processed their data as follows. Within the assay, amplification of reference gene primers was used to estimate how many nucleated cells each sample contained. To quantify the absolute abundance of each unique TCRbeta CDR3 rearrangement, sequence reads were collapsed and filtered. For each sample, productive Simpson clonality was calculated by taking the square root of Simpson's diversity index across productive rearrangements. Sourced from immuneACCESS, this table was stored by TCRdb with only in-frame sequences that have V and J called. A share of the clones is absent; for the studies checked, an unresolved V gene accounts for under half, and the remainder has no known explanation. The V and J calls and the clone size are those of that table, but D and trimming were determined from the DNA. Counted in this sample were around 310,000 clones; around 91% of them appeared once. Around 0.96% of the sample goes to the ten largest clones.

As concerns this clone: Its antigen specificity is not known. It has no much larger one-base neighbor in the sample; base qualities were not kept.

In Seattle, one collaborating source enrolled patients while the infection was active and tracked those patients longitudinally over the course of disease. Whole blood was collected in K2EDTA tubes by collaborating institutions according to the institutions' own protocols. For TCRbeta analysis, collaborators shipped samples as frozen whole blood, isolated PBMCs, or DNA extracted from either of those sample types. For CDR1 and CDR2, the germline V gene lists SGHTA and FQGNSA. V and J lose 1 base and 4 bases, and a span of 19 bases separates them. The CDR3 runs 17 residues from the cysteine to the phenylalanine. The DNA shown is the 51-base CDR3, in frame from base 1.

The sequenced sample was peripheral blood. The source of this sequence is a woman aged 40 to 55 with COVID-19, enrolled during active disease. The V and J genes are TRBV7-2 and TRBJ1-2; the D segment cannot be called with confidence. CDR3 protein: CASSLEFQAPPSYGYTF. The sequence in DNA is TGTGCCAGCAGCTTAGAGTTCCAGGCTCCTCCTTCCTATGGCTACACCTTC.